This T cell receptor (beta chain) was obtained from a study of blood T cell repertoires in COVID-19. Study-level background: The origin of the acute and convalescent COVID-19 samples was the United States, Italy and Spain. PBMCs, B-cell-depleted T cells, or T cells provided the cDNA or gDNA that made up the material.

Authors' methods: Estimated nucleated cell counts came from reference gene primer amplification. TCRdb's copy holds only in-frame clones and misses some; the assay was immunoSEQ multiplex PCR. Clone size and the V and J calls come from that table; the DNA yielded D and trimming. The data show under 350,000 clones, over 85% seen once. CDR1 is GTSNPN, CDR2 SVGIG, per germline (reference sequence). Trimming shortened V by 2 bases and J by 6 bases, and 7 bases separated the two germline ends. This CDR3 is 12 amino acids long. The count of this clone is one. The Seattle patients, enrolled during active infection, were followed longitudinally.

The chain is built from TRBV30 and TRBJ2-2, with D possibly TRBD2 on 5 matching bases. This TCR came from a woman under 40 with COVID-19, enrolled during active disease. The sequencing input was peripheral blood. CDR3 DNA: TGTGCCTGGAGTAGGGAGTCCGGGGAGCTGTTTTTT. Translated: CAWSRESGELFF.